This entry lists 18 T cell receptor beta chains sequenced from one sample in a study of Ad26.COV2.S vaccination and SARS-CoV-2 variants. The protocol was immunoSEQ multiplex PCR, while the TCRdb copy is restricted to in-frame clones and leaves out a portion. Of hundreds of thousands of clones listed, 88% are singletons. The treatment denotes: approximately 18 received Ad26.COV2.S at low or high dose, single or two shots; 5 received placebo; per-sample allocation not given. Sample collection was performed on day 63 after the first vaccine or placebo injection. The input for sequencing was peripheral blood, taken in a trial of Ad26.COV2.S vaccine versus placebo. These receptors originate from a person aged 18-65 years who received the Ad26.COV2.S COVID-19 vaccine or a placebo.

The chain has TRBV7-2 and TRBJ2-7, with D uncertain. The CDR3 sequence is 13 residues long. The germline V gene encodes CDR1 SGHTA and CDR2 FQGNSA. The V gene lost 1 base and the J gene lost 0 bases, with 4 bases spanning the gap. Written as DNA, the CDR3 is TGTGCCAGCAGCTTAGACGGCTCCTACGAGCAGTACTTC. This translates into CASSLDGSYEQYF.

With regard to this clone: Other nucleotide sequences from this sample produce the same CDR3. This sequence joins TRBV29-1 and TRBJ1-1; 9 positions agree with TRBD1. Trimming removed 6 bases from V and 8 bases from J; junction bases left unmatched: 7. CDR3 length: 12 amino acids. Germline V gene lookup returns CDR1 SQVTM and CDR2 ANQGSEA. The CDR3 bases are TGCAGCGTCGTAGGGGACAGGGCGGAAGCTTTCTTT. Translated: CSVVGDRAEAFF.

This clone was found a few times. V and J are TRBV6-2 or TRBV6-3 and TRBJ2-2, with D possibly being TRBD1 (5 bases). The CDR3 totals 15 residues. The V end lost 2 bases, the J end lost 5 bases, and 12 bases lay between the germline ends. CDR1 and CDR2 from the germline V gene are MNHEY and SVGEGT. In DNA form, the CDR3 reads TGTGCCAGCAGTTACCTTAGGGGAAGAACCGGGGAGCTGTTTTTT. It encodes CASSYLRGRTGELFF.

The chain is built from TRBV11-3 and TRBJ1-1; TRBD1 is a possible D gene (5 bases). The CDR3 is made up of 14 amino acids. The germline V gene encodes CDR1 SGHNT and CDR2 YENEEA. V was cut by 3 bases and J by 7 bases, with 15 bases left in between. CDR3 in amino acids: CASSLRGGRGEAFF. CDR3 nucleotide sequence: TGTGCCAGCAGCTTGAGGGGAGGGAGGGGTGAAGCTTTCTTT.

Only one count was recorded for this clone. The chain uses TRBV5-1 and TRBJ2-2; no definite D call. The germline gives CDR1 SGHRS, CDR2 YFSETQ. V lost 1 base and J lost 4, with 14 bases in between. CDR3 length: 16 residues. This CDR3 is CASSLLGVRVTGELFF. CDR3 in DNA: TGCGCCAGCAGCTTGCTAGGAGTTCGAGTCACCGGGGAGCTGTTTTTT.

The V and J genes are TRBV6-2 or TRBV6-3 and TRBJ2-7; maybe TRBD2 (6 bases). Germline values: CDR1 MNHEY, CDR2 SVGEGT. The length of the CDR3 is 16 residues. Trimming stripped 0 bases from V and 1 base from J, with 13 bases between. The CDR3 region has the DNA TGTGCCAGCAGTTACTCGACGGGACTCGTTTCCTACGAGCAGTACTTC. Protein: CASSYSTGLVSYEQYF.

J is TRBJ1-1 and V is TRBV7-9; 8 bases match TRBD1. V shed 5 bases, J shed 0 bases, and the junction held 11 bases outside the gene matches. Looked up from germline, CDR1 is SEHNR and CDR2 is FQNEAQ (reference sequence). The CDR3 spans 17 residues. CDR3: CASSPRNRGGMNTEAFF. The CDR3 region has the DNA TGTGCCAGCAGCCCCCGGAACAGGGGGGGCATGAACACTGAAGCTTTCTTT.

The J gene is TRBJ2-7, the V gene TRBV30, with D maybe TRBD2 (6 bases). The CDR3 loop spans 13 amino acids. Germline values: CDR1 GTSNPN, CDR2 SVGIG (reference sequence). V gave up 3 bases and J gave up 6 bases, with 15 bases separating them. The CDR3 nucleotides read TGTGCCTGGAGCGGGACTTCTGAGGGCGAGCAGTACTTC. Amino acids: CAWSGTSEGEQYF.

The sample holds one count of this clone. CDR3 in amino acids: CASSIAVGQGMGEQYF. The CDR3 DNA follows: TGTGCCAGCAGTATAGCGGTGGGACAGGGGATGGGCGAGCAGTACTTC. The chain has TRBV11-2 and TRBJ2-7, with 10 bases identical to TRBD1. The ends lost 6 bases at V and 6 bases at J; junction bases unmatched: 14. The germline V gene encodes CDR1 SGHAT and CDR2 FQNNGV. This CDR3 has 16 residues.

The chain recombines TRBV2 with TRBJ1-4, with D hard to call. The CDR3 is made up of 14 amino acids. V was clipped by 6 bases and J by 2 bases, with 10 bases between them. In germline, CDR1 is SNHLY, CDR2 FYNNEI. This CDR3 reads CASREWATNEKLFF. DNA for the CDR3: TGTGCCAGCAGGGAGTGGGCGACTAATGAAAAACTGTTTTTT.

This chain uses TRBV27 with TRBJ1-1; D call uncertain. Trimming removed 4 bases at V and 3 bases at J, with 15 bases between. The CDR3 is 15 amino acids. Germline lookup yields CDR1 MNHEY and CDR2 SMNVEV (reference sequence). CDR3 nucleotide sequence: TGTGCCAGCAGTTCCATCGGGCCAGAAGACACTGAAGCTTTCTTT. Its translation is CASSSIGPEDTEAFF.

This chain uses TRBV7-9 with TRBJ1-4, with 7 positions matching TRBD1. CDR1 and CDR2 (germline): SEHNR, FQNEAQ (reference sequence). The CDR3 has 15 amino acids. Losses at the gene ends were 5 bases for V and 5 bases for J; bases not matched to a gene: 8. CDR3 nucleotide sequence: TGTGCCAGCAGCCGTGAACAGGGGAGGAATGAAAAACTGTTTTTT. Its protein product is CASSREQGRNEKLFF.

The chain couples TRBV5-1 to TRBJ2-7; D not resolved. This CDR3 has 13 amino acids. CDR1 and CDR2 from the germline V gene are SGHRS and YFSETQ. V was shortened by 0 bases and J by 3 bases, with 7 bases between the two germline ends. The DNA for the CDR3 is TGCGCCAGCAGCTTGGACAGAAACTACGAGCAGTACTTC. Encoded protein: CASSLDRNYEQYF.

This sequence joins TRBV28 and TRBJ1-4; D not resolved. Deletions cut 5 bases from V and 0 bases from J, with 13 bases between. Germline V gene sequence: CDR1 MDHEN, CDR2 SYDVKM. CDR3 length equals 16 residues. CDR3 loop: CASSIISDTTNEKLFF. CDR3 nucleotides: TGTGCCAGCAGTATAATCTCAGATACAACTAATGAAAAACTGTTTTTT.

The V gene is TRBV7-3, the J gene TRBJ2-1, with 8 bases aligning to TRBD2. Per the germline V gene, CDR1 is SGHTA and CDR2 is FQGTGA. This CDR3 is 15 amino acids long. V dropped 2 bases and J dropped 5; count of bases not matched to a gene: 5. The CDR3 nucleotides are TGTGCCAGCAGCTTACGTCTGCGGGAGGACAATGAGCAGTTCTTC. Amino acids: CASSLRLREDNEQFF.

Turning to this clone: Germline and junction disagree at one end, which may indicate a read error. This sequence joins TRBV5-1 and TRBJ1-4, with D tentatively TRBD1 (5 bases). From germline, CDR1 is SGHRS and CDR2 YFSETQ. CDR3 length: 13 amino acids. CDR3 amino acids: CASSLAFGTQPSF. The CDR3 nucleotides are TGCGCCAGCAGCTTGGCTTTCGGGACGCAACCGAGTTTT.

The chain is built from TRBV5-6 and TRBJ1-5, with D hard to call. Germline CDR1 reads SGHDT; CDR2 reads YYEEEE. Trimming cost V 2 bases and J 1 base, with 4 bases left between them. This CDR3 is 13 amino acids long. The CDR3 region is CASSLFSNQPQHF. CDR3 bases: TGTGCCAGCAGCTTATTCAGCAATCAGCCCCAGCATTTT.

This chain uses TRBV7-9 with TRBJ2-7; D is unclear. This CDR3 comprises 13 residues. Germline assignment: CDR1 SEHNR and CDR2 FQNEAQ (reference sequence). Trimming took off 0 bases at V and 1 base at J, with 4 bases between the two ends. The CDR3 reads CASSLAGSYEQYF. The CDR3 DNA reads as TGTGCCAGCAGCTTAGCGGGGTCCTACGAGCAGTACTTC.